This TCR beta chain was captured in a study of blood T cell repertoires in COVID-19. About the study: Spain, Italy and the United States supplied samples that represented acute and convalescent COVID-19. From T cells, B-cell-depleted T cells, or PBMCs came the material, which was cDNA or gDNA.

In the original analysis: Nucleated cell counts were estimated from reference gene primer amplification. Data came from immunoSEQ multiplex PCR; TCRdb stores just in-frame clones and leaves some out. Clone size and V and J calls were adopted from that table, with D and trimming inferred from the DNA. Of some 290,000 clones in the sample, over 80% were seen once. Per the germline V gene, CDR1 is LNHNV and CDR2 is YYDKDF (reference sequence). V lost 0 bases and J 1 base, leaving 13 bases between the germline ends. The CDR3 contains 16 residues. The chain couples TRBV15 to TRBJ2-7, with D tentatively TRBD2 (6 bases). The clonotype comes from a man aged 55 to 70 who had recovered from COVID-19. Sequencing used peripheral blood. The CDR3: CATSRDRGSHSYEQYF. CDR3 nucleotides: TGTGCCACCAGCAGAGATCGGGGGAGTCATTCCTACGAGCAGTACTTC. Using reference TRBV15 and TRBJ2-7 for the parts outside the CDR3, the full variable domain is DAMVIQNPRYQVTQFGKPVTLSCSQTLNHNVMYWYQQKSSQAPKLLFHYYDKDFNNEADTPDNFQSRRPNTSFCFLDIRSPGLGDTAMYLCATSRDRGSHSYEQYFGPGTRLTVT.